This section outlines one TCR beta chain sequence together with its context. This record belongs to a study of blood T cell repertoires in COVID-19. Overall study: There were acute and convalescent COVID-19 samples, and they came from the United States, Italy and Spain. PBMCs, B-cell-depleted T cells, or T cells provided the cDNA or gDNA that made up the material.

As originally analysed: From reference gene primer amplification, estimates of nucleated cell counts were derived. Generated by immunoSEQ multiplex PCR, the TCRdb table keeps only in-frame clones and is missing some. V, J and clone size are taken as reported in that table, and D and trimming were inferred from the DNA itself. The table has about 230,000 clones, under 90% seen once. This TCR was sampled from a man in his fifties with COVID-19, enrolled during active disease. The sequencing sample was made of peripheral blood.

The CDR3 sequence: CASSMMGEGNQPQHF. DNA for the CDR3: TGTGCCAGTAGTATGATGGGGGAGGGCAATCAGCCCCAGCATTTT. V usage is TRBV19 and J usage is TRBJ1-5; D might be TRBD1 (5 bases). The germline V gene has CDR1 LNHDA and CDR2 SQIVND (reference sequence). The CDR3 is made up of 15 amino acids. V was pared by 3 bases and J by 2 bases, with 11 bases between.